The 5 T cell receptor beta chains reported below all come from one sample, sequenced in a study of a mutant IDH1 vaccine in newly diagnosed glioma. Profiled with immunoSEQ multiplex PCR; TCRdb holds only in-frame clones, not every one. The table records some 60,000 clones, roughly 79% of them present only once. The time point denotes: week 35, safety follow-up. Every single dose of the vaccine, 300 ug of mutant IDH1 20-mer peptide, came with topical imiquimod. What these receptors recognize is not known. The specimen was PBMCs, collected from a glioma patient whose treatment included an IDH1 peptide vaccine. The receptor set was obtained from a middle-aged man with glioma.

The V call is TRBV4-1, the J call TRBJ1-5, with D maybe TRBD1 (5 bases). Per the germline V gene, CDR1 is MGHRA and CDR2 is YSYEKL. Deletions cut 4 bases from V and 4 bases from J, with 11 bases between. The CDR3 runs 14 residues. This CDR3 is CASSLRDGNQPQHF. DNA for the CDR3: TGCGCCAGCAGCCTCCGGGACGGTAATCAGCCCCAGCATTTT.

V and J are TRBV7-9 and TRBJ2-7, with 7 bases that match TRBD1. Germline lookup yields CDR1 SEHNR and CDR2 FQNEAQ (reference sequence). CDR3 length: 17 amino acids. The junction had 17 bases not matched to a gene; V was cut back by 9 bases and J by 0 bases. The CDR3 spells CARSRQGIVGLSYEQYF. The CDR3 bases are TGTGCCAGAAGCAGACAGGGAATAGTGGGCCTCTCCTACGAGCAGTACTTC.

This clone was seen a single time. The chain links TRBV7-3 to TRBJ2-1, with 10 positions matching TRBD2. CDR1 is SGHTA and CDR2 is FQGTGA in the germline V gene. The CDR3 is 16 amino acids. V lost 1 base, J lost 6 bases, and 6 bases stayed unmatched. The CDR3 region has the DNA TGTGCCAGCAGCTTAAAGAAAGCGGGAGGGTTCAATGAGCAGTTCTTC. Its translation: CASSLKKAGGFNEQFF.

The rearrangement uses TRBV20-1 and TRBJ2-7; D unresolved. The V gene lost 5 bases and the J gene lost 2 bases, with 7 bases spanning the gap. CDR1 and CDR2 (germline): DFQATT, SNEGSKA (reference sequence). This CDR3 contains 11 residues. The CDR3 DNA is TGCAGTGCTCCCAAGACCTACGAGCAGTACTTC. It codes for CSAPKTYEQYF.

The V call is TRBV5-6, the J call TRBJ2-1; 15 nucleotides match TRBD2. This CDR3 comprises 16 residues. J lost 8 bases, V lost 4 bases, and 7 bases had no gene match. Germline V CDR1 and CDR2: SGHDT, YYEEEE. The CDR3 sequence: CASSSRTSGRVYEQFF. The CDR3 DNA follows: TGTGCCAGCAGCAGCCGGACTAGCGGGAGGGTCTATGAGCAGTTCTTC.